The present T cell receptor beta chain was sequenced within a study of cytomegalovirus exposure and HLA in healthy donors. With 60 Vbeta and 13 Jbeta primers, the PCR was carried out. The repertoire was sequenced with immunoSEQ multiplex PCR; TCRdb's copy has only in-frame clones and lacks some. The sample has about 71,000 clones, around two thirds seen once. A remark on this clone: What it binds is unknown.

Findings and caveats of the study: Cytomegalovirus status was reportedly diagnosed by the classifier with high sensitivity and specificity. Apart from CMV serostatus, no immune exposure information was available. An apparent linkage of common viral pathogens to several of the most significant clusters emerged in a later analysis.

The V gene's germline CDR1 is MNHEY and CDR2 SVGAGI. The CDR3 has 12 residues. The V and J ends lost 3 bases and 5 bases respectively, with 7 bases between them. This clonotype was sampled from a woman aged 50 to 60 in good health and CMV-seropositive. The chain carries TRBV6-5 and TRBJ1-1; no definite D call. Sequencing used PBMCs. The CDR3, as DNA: TGTGCCAGCAGTTATGCGGAGACTGAAGCTTTCTTT. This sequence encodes CASSYAETEAFF.